These 14 T cell receptor beta chains originate from one sample sequenced in a study of T cell responses to AZD1222 COVID-19 vaccine. Clones were sequenced by immunoSEQ multiplex PCR, and TCRdb holds only the in-frame ones, with some missing. This sample has approximately 100,000 clones, with around 90% found just once. This specimen was peripheral blood, taken on day 0 of AZD1222 vaccination. These TCRs come from an adult in good health.

As for this clone: The same CDR3 also results from other DNA sequences found in this sample. V usage is TRBV27 and J usage is TRBJ2-1; 8 nucleotides match TRBD1. The CDR3 extends over 15 amino acids. Germline V lookup: CDR1 MNHEY, CDR2 SMNVEV (reference sequence). Trimming at V came to 4 bases and at J to 1 base, leaving 3 bases not matched to a gene. DNA for the CDR3: TGTGCCAGCAGTTCGCGGACAGGGTCCTACAATGAGCAGTTCTTC. Translated: CASSSRTGSYNEQFF.

This chain uses TRBV7-9 with TRBJ2-3; D unclear. Germline V gene data show CDR1 as SEHNR and CDR2 as FQNEAQ (reference sequence). The length of the CDR3 is 14 residues. Trimming left V 3 bases short and J 6 bases short, with 13 bases between. The CDR3 is CASSFGDPSDTQYF. As DNA, the CDR3 is TGTGCCAGCAGCTTTGGTGATCCGTCGGATACGCAGTATTTT. Looking up the rest from reference TRBV7-9 and TRBJ2-3 gives the full variable domain: DTGVSQNPRHKITKRGQNVTFRCDPISEHNRLYWYRQTLGQGPEFLTYFQNEAQLEKSRLLSDRFSAERPKGSFSTLEIQRTEQGDSAMYLCASSFGDPSDTQYFGPGTRLTVL.

V is TRBV27 and J is TRBJ1-5; D may be TRBD1 (5 bases). Germline-derived CDR1 and CDR2 are MNHEY and SMNVEV (reference sequence). The CDR3 has 15 residues. The V gene lost 2 bases and the J gene lost 2 bases, with 10 bases spanning the gap. CDR3 sequence (DNA): TGTGCCAGCAGTTTAGTTTCCAGGGGCAATCAGCCCCAGCATTTT. Protein sequence: CASSLVSRGNQPQHF.

The V gene is TRBV7-9, the J gene TRBJ2-7; D might be TRBD1 (6 bases). This CDR3 has 15 amino acids. Trimming stripped 4 bases from V and 2 bases from J, with 15 bases between. CDR1 is SEHNR, CDR2 FQNEAQ, per germline (reference sequence). This CDR3 reads CASSYRDRTPYEQYF. The DNA for the CDR3 is TGTGCCAGCAGCTACCGCGACAGGACTCCCTACGAGCAGTACTTC. Full variable domain (remainder filled in from reference TRBV7-9 and TRBJ2-7): DTGVSQNPRHKITKRGQNVTFRCDPISEHNRLYWYRQTLGQGPEFLTYFQNEAQLEKSRLLSDRFSAERPKGSFSTLEIQRTEQGDSAMYLCASSYRDRTPYEQYFGPGTRLTVT.

The rearrangement links TRBV18 to TRBJ1-5, with D maybe TRBD1 (5 bases). The CDR3 sequence is 17 residues long. V was pared by 2 bases and J by 2 bases, with 16 bases between. Germline CDR1 and CDR2: KGHSH and LQKENI. The CDR3 DNA sequence: TGTGCCAGCTCACCAAGGGACCGCGATGGAGGCAATCAGCCCCAGCATTTT. Its translation: CASSPRDRDGGNQPQHF.

This chain uses TRBV18 with TRBJ2-7, with TRBD1 identical over 7 bases. Germline V lookup: CDR1 KGHSH, CDR2 LQKENI. The CDR3 loop spans 16 amino acids. The ends lost 3 bases at V and 2 bases at J; junction bases unmatched: 10. The CDR3 is CASSPPDRWEPYEQYF. The CDR3 region has the DNA TGTGCCAGCTCACCCCCGGACAGGTGGGAACCCTACGAGCAGTACTTC.

This rearrangement joins TRBV11-3 to TRBJ2-2, with a possible D match to TRBD1 (6 bases). CDR3 size: 14 residues. V lost 6 bases and J 0 bases, leaving 8 bases between the germline ends. Germline V gene lookup returns CDR1 SGHNT and CDR2 YENEEA. CDR3 sequence (DNA): TGTGCCAGCAGAAGGACAGCGAACACCGGGGAGCTGTTTTTT. Amino acid sequence: CASRRTANTGELFF.

J is TRBJ2-1 and V is TRBV20-1; TRBD2 matches at 10 bases. Germline lookup yields CDR1 DFQATT and CDR2 SNEGSKA (reference sequence). The trim removed 3 bases at V and 7 bases at J, leaving 9 bases unmatched. The CDR3 sequence is 15 residues long. The CDR3 region has the DNA TGCAGTGCTAGTCCCCTAGCGGGAGATAGGAATGAGCAGTTCTTC. As protein: CSASPLAGDRNEQFF.

The chain employs TRBV9 and TRBJ1-2; a possible D gene is TRBD1 (5 bases). Germline V gene lookup returns CDR1 SGDLS and CDR2 YYNGEE. This CDR3 is built from 14 residues. V lost 0 bases to trimming and J lost 1 base, with 7 bases between them. The CDR3 DNA reads as TGTGCCAGCAGCGTAGCGGGGGTTAACTATGGCTACACCTTC. Translated, it gives CASSVAGVNYGYTF.

This clone came up a few times. V and J are TRBV9 and TRBJ1-5; the D is unclear. This CDR3 is built from 15 residues. With 1 base removed from V and 0 bases from J, the gap between germline ends came to 8 bases. Germline V lookup: CDR1 SGDLS, CDR2 YYNGEE. CDR3 residues: CASSVSGDSNQPQHF. For the CDR3, the DNA is TGTGCCAGCAGCGTATCTGGGGATAGCAATCAGCCCCAGCATTTT.

The V and J genes are TRBV29-1 and TRBJ1-2; D gene ambiguous. The CDR3 totals 16 residues. The V end lost 4 bases, the J end lost 1 base, and 19 bases lay between the germline ends. CDR1 is SQVTM and CDR2 is ANQGSEA in the germline V gene. The CDR3 DNA reads TGCAGCGTTGTTTGGACTCTAAATTTGGGTAACTATGGCTACACCTTC. The encoded protein is CSVVWTLNLGNYGYTF.

The chain is built from TRBV6-5 and TRBJ2-3, with 10 bases aligning to TRBD2. After removal of 5 bases from V and 4 bases from J, the junction contained 6 bases not matched to a gene. Germline-derived CDR1 and CDR2 are MNHEY and SVGAGI. The CDR3 is 15 residues long. The CDR3 DNA reads as TGTGCCAGCAGTCCTAAAGCGGGGGGGGCAGATACGCAGTATTTT. Its translation: CASSPKAGGADTQYF.

The chain couples TRBV2 to TRBJ1-6; D gene uncertain. CDR1 is SNHLY and CDR2 is FYNNEI in the germline V gene. Deletions cut 1 base from V and 9 bases from J, with 10 bases between. The CDR3 totals 14 residues. The CDR3 here is CASSEGGFSSPLHF. The DNA for the CDR3 is TGTGCCAGCAGTGAAGGGGGTTTTTCTTCACCCCTCCACTTT.

The chain carries TRBV6-1 and TRBJ1-5, with TRBD1 matching over 7 bases. Losses at the gene ends were 2 bases for V and 2 bases for J; bases not matched to a gene: 21. There are 21 residues in the CDR3. The germline gives CDR1 MNHNS, CDR2 SASEGT. This CDR3 reads CASSERGAGQSFYSGNQPQHF. The DNA of the CDR3 is TGTGCCAGCAGTGAAAGGGGGGCGGGACAGTCCTTTTATAGCGGCAATCAGCCCCAGCATTTT.